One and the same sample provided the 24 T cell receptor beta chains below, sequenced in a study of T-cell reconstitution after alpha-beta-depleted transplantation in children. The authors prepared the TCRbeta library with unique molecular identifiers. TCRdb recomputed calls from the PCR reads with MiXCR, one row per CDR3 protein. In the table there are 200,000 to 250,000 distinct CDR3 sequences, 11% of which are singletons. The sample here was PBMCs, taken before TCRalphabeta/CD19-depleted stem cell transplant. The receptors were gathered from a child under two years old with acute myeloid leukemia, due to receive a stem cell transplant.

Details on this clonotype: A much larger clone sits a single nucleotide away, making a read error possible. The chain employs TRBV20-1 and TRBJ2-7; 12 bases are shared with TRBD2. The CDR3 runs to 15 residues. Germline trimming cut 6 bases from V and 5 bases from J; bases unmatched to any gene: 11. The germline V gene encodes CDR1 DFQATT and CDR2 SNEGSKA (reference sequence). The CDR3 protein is CSAPASGRAFNEQYF. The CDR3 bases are TGCAGTGCGCCCGCTAGCGGGAGGGCCTTCAACGAGCAGTACTTC.

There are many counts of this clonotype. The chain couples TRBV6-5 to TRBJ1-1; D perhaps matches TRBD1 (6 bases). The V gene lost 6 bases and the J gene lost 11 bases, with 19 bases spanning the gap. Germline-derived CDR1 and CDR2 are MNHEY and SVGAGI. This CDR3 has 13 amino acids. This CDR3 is CASRRDKQGTAFF. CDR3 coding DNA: TGTGCCAGCAGGCGGGATAAACAGGGAACGGCTTTCTTT.

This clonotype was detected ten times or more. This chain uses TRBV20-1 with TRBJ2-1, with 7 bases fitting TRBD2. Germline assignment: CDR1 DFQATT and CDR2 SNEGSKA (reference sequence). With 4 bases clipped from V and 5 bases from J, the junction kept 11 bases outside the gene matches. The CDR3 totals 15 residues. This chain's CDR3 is CSAKGWGGIHNEQFF. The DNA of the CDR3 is TGCAGTGCTAAGGGGTGGGGGGGAATACACAATGAGCAGTTCTTC.

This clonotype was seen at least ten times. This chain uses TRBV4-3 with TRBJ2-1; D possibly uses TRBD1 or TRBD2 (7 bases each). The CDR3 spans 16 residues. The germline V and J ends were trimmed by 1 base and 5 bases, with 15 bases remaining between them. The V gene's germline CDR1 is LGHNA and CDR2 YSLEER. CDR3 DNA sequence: TGCGCCAGCAGCCAAGTCTGTGCAGGGGGGGACAATGAGCAGTTCTTC. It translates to CASSQVCAGGDNEQFF.

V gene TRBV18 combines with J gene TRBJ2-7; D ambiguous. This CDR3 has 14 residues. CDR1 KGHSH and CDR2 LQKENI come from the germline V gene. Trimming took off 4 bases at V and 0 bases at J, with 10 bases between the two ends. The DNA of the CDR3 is TGTGCCAGCTCACTATCATCCCACTCCTACGAGCAGTACTTC. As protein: CASSLSSHSYEQYF.

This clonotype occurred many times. In DNA, the CDR3 is TGTGCCAGCAGTACCGGGACTAGACTGGGAGATACGCAGTATTTT. Amino acid sequence: CASSTGTRLGDTQYF. This chain links TRBV6-1 with TRBJ2-3; TRBD2 agrees at 8 bases. This CDR3 comprises 15 residues. In germline, CDR1 is MNHNS, CDR2 SASEGT. V shed 5 bases and J 5 bases; nucleotides not matched to a gene: 9.

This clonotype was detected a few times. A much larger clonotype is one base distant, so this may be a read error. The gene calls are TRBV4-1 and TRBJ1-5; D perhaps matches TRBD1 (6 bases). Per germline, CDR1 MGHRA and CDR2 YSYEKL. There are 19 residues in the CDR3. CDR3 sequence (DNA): TGCGCCAGCAGCCATACACCGGGACATCGGACGGGAAGCAATCAGCTCCAGCATTTT. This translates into CASSHTPGHRTGSNQLQHF.

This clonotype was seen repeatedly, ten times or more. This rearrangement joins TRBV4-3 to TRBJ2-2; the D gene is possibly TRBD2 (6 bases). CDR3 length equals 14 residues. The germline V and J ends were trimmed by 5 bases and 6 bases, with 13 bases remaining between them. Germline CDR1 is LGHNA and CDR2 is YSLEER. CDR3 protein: CASSSRTGAGELFF. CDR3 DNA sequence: TGCGCCAGCAGCTCCCGAACGGGGGCCGGGGAGCTGTTTTTT.

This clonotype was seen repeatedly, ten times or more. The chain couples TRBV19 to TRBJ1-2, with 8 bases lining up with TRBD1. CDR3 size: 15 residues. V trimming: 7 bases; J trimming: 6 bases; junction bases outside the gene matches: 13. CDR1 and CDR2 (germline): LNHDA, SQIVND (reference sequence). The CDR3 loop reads CASIQTGAEFDGYTF. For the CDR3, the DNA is TGTGCCAGTATCCAGACAGGGGCGGAATTTGATGGCTACACCTTC.

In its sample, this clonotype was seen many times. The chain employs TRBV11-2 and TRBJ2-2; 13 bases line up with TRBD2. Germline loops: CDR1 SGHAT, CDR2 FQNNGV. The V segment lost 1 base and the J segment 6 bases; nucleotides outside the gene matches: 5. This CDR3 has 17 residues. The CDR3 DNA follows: TGTGCCAGCAGCTTAGGGAGACTAGCGGGGGGTCCCGGGGAGCTGTTTTTT. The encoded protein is CASSLGRLAGGPGELFF. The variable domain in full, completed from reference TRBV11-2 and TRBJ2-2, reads EAGVAQSPRYKIIEKRQSVAFWCNPISGHATLYWYQQILGQGPKLLIQFQNNGVVDDSQLPKDRFSAERLKGVDSTLKIQPAKLEDSAVYLCASSLGRLAGGPGELFFGEGSRLTVL.

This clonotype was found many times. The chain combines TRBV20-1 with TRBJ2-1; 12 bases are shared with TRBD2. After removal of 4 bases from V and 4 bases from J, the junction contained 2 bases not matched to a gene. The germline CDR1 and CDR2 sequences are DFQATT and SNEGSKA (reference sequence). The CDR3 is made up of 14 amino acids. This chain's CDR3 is CSAILAGGYNEQFF. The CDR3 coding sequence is TGCAGTGCTATACTAGCGGGAGGTTACAATGAGCAGTTCTTC.

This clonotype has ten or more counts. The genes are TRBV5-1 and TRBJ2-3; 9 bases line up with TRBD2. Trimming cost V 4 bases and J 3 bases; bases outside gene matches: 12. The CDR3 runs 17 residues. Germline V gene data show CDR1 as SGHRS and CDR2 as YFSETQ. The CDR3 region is CASSPTASGKSTDTQYF. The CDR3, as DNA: TGCGCCAGCAGCCCAACCGCTAGCGGGAAATCGACAGATACGCAGTATTTT.

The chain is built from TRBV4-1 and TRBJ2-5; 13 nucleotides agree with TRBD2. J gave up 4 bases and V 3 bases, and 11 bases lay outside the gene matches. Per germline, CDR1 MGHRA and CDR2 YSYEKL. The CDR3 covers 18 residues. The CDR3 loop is CASSQTGLAGAKGETQYF. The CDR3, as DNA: TGCGCCAGCAGCCAGACAGGACTAGCGGGGGCTAAGGGAGAGACCCAGTACTTC.

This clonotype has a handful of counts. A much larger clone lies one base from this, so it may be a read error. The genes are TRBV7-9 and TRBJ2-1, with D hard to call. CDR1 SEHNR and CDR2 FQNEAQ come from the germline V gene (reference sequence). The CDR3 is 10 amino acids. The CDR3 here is CSSSFDEQFF. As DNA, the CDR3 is TGTTCCAGCAGCTTCGATGAGCAGTTCTTC.

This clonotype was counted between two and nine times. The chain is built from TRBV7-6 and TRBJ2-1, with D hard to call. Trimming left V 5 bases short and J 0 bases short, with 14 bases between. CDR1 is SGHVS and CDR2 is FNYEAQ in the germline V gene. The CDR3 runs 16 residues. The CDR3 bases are TGTGCCAGCAGCCCCACTTACGTACACTCCTACAATGAGCAGTTCTTC. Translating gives CASSPTYVHSYNEQFF.

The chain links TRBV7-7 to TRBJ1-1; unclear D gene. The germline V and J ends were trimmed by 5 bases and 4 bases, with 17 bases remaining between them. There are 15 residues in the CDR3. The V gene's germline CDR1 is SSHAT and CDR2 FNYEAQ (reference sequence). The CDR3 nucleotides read TGTGCCAGCAGCCTCCTGTCGAAGGGTATCACTGAAGCTTTCTTT. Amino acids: CASSLLSKGITEAFF.

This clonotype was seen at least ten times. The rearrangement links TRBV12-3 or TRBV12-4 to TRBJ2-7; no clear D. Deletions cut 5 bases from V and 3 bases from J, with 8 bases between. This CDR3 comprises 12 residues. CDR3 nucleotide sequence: TGTGCCAGCAGTCCGGCCCTCTACGAGCAGTACTTC. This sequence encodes CASSPALYEQYF.

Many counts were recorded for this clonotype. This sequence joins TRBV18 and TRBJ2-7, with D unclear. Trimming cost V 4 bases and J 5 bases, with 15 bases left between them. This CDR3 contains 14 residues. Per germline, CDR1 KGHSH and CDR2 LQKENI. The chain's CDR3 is CASSQSQIGDEQYF. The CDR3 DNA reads TGTGCCAGCTCACAGTCGCAAATTGGGGACGAGCAGTACTTC. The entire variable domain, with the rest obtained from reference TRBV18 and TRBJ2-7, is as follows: NAGVMQNPRHLVRRRGQEARLRCSPMKGHSHVYWYRQLPEEGLKFMVYLQKENIIDESGMPKERFSAEFPKEGPSILRIQQVVRGDSAAYFCASSQSQIGDEQYFGPGTRLTVT.

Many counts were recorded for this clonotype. CDR3: CASSLAGVAEQYF. CDR3 bases: TGTGCCAGCAGCTTAGCAGGGGTGGCCGAGCAGTACTTC. J is TRBJ2-7 and V is TRBV7-9; TRBD1 is a possible D gene (5 bases). Germline CDR1 is SEHNR and CDR2 is FQNEAQ (reference sequence). V was cut by 0 bases and J by 6 bases, with 9 bases left in between. The CDR3 is 13 amino acids.

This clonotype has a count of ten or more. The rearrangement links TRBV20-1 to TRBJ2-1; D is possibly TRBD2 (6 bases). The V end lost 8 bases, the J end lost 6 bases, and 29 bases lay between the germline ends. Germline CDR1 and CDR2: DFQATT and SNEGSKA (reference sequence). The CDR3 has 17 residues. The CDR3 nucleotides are TGCAGTCTACCCTCGGGGGTCGGCGGCGGACTACTCAATGAGCAGTTCTTC. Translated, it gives CSLPSGVGGGLLNEQFF.

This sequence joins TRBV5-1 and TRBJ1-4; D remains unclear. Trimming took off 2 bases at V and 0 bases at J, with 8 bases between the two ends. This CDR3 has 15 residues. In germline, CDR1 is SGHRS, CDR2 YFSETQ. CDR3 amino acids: CASSLFAATNEKLFF. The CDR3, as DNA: TGCGCCAGCAGCTTATTCGCCGCAACTAATGAAAAACTGTTTTTT.

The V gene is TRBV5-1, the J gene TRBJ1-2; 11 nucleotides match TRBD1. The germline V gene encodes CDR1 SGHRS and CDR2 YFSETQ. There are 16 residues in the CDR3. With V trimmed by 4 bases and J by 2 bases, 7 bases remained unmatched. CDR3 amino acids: CASSEFRDRGNYGYTF. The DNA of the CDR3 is TGCGCCAGCAGCGAGTTCCGGGACAGGGGGAACTATGGCTACACCTTC.

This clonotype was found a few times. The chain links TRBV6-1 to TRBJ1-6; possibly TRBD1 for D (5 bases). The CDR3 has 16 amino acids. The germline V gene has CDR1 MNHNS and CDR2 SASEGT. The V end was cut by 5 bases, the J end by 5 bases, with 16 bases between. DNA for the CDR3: TGTGCCAGCAGTCCATCCTGGGGGGTTCATAATTCACCCCTCCACTTT. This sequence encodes CASSPSWGVHNSPLHF.

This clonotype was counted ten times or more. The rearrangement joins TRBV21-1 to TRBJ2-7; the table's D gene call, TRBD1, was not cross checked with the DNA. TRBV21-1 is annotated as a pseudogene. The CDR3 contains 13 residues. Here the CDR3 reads CASSRGDRSEQYF. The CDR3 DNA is TGTGCCAGCAGCCGCGGGGACAGAAGCGAGCAGTACTTC.